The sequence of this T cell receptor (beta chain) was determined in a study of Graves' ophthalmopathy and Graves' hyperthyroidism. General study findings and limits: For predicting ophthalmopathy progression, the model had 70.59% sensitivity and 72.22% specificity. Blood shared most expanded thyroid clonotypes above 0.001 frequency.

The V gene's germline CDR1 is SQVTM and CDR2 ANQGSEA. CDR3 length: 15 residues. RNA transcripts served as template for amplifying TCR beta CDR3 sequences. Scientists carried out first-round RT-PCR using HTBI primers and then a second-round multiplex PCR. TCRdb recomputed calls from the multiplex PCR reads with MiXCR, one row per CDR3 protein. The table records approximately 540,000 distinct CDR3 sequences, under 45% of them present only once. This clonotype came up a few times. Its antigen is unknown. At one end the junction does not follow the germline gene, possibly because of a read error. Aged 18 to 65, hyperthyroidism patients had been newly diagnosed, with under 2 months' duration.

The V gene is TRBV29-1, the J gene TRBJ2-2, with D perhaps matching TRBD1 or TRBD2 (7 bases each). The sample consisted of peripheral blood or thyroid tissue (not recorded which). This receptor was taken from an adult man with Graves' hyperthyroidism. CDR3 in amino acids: CSVFRQGGNTGKLFF. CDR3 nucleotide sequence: TGCAGCGTTTTCCGACAGGGAGGGAACACCGGGAAGCTGTTTTTT.